Below, 26 T cell receptor beta chains from the same sample are listed, as sequenced in a study of Ad26.COV2.S vaccination and SARS-CoV-2 variants (dated by TCRdb to about 2021). The treatment or condition label here, explained by the study, means: around 19 received Ad26.COV2.S at low or high dose, single or two shots; 5 received placebo; per-sample allocation not given. For vaccine and placebo recipients, repertoires were sequenced using samples collected on day 63 after the first injection. The library was generated by the immunoSEQ multiplex PCR assay. This is the immuneACCESS table as TCRdb keeps it, with only in-frame sequences that have V and J called. A part of the clones is gone; compared with another copy, unresolved V genes explain less than half, and the rest is unexplained. This sample is represented by about 480,000 clones; around 85% of them were singletons. 10% to 15% of the sample is in the top ten clones.

The sequencing used peripheral blood, collected in a trial of Ad26.COV2.S vaccine versus placebo. These receptors all come from a person between 18 and 59 years old who received the Ad26.COV2.S COVID-19 vaccine or a placebo.

The CDR3, as DNA: TGTGCCAGCACATCGACTAGCGGGAGTAGCAATGAGCAGTTCTTC. This codes for CASTSTSGSSNEQFF. The chain links TRBV5-4 to TRBJ2-1; 12 nucleotides agree with TRBD2. The germline gives CDR1 SGHNT, CDR2 YYREEE (reference sequence). The ends lost 6 bases at V and 6 bases at J; junction bases unmatched: 7. The CDR3 covers 15 residues.

The sample holds one count of this clone. The chain combines TRBV6-5 with TRBJ1-3; D possibly corresponds to TRBD1 (6 bases). The CDR3 extends over 14 amino acids. From germline, CDR1 is MNHEY and CDR2 SVGAGI. Trimming took 10 bases from V and 4 from J, leaving 17 bases between them. CDR3 sequence reads: CATRRPGAGNTIYF. CDR3 sequence (DNA): TGTGCCACAAGGAGACCGGGGGCCGGAAACACCATATATTTT.

The chain joins TRBV11-2 to TRBJ1-3; tentative D call: TRBD1 (6 bases). The germline gives CDR1 SGHAT, CDR2 FQNNGV. The V gene lost 4 bases and the J gene lost 0 bases, with 10 bases spanning the gap. The length of the CDR3 is 15 residues. CDR3 sequence (DNA): TGTGCCAGCAGCTCAGGGGTAGTCTCTGGAAACACCATATATTTT. This sequence encodes CASSSGVVSGNTIYF.

The chain carries TRBV7-3 and TRBJ2-6; D gene uncertain. Germline V gene sequence: CDR1 SGHTA, CDR2 FQGTGA. V was clipped by 1 base and J by 3 bases, with 4 bases between them. The CDR3 is made up of 14 amino acids. Written as DNA, the CDR3 is TGTGCCAGCAGCTTAATGTTTGGGGCCAACGTCCTGACTTTC. It encodes CASSLMFGANVLTF.

This chain's CDR3 is CASSLEPDSYEQYF. The DNA of the CDR3 is TGTGCCAGCAGCTTAGAACCAGACTCCTACGAGCAGTACTTC. The genes are TRBV11-2 and TRBJ2-7, with D uncertain. The CDR3 consists of 14 residues. The ends were cut back, 0 bases at V and 0 bases at J, with 6 bases in the middle. Germline V gives CDR1 SGHAT, CDR2 FQNNGV.

V gene TRBV19 combines with J gene TRBJ2-3; D not resolved. The CDR3 is made up of 14 amino acids. Germline values: CDR1 LNHDA, CDR2 SQIVND (reference sequence). V was cut by 5 bases and J by 1 base, with 10 bases left in between. The CDR3 here is CASSSDPGTDTQYF. CDR3 coding DNA: TGTGCCAGTAGTTCGGATCCCGGCACAGATACGCAGTATTTT.

The rearrangement links TRBV30 to TRBJ2-1; D could derive from TRBD1 or TRBD2 (5 bases each). Deletions cut 0 bases from V and 0 bases from J, with 12 bases between. The CDR3 is 16 amino acids. The germline V gene has CDR1 GTSNPN and CDR2 SVGIG (reference sequence). The chain's CDR3 is CAWSVGDVSSYNEQFF. The CDR3 DNA is TGTGCCTGGAGTGTGGGGGACGTCAGCTCCTACAATGAGCAGTTCTTC.

V and J are TRBV27 and TRBJ2-7, with TRBD2 as a possible D gene (6 bases). Germline V gene sequence: CDR1 MNHEY, CDR2 SMNVEV (reference sequence). V was cut by 6 bases and J by 3 bases, with 24 bases left in between. This CDR3 comprises 17 residues. The CDR3 region has the DNA TGTGCCAGCAGGCCCCCAGCCCGATTCGGGGGAATCTACGAGCAGTACTTC. This translates into CASRPPARFGGIYEQYF.

V gene TRBV7-2 combines with J gene TRBJ2-1; maybe TRBD1 (6 bases). CDR3 length equals 12 residues. Germline values: CDR1 SGHTA, CDR2 FQGNSA. Trimming took 3 bases from V and 8 from J, leaving 8 bases between them. CDR3 in amino acids: CASSLTGDEQFF. The CDR3 nucleotides are TGTGCCAGCAGCTTGACAGGTGATGAGCAGTTCTTC.

The chain couples TRBV18 to TRBJ2-2; 8 nucleotides match TRBD1. V dropped 6 bases and J dropped 6; count of bases not matched to a gene: 6. CDR3 length: 14 residues. Germline CDR1 reads KGHSH; CDR2 reads LQKENI. The chain's CDR3 is CASSPRQGPGELFF. The CDR3 coding sequence is TGTGCCAGCTCGCCCCGACAGGGGCCCGGGGAGCTGTTTTTT. Using reference TRBV18 and TRBJ2-2 for the parts outside the CDR3, the full variable domain is NAGVMQNPRHLVRRRGQEARLRCSPMKGHSHVYWYRQLPEEGLKFMVYLQKENIIDESGMPKERFSAEFPKEGPSILRIQQVVRGDSAAYFCASSPRQGPGELFFGEGSRLTVL.

CDR3 region: CASSVGNTEAFF. For the CDR3, the DNA is TGTGCCAGCAGTGTCGGAAACACTGAAGCTTTCTTT. The chain joins TRBV12-3 or TRBV12-4 to TRBJ1-1; D not resolved. The CDR3 is made up of 12 amino acids. V shed 5 bases and J shed 2 bases, with 6 bases lying between them.

This clone appeared once. J is TRBJ2-5 and V is TRBV9, with D possibly being TRBD2 (6 bases). This CDR3 has 13 residues. Trimming pared 4 bases from V and 2 bases from J, leaving 9 bases between. The germline V gene has CDR1 SGDLS and CDR2 YYNGEE. This CDR3 reads CASSLGGQETQYF. The CDR3 nucleotides are TGTGCCAGCAGCCTGGGGGGTCAAGAGACCCAGTACTTC.

V gene TRBV5-6 combines with J gene TRBJ1-2, with 8 bases that match TRBD1. The germline CDR1 and CDR2 sequences are SGHDT and YYEEEE. CDR3 length equals 15 residues. Trimming at V came to 4 bases and at J to 8 bases, leaving 13 bases not matched to a gene. For the CDR3, the DNA is TGTGCCAGCAGCCAGTACGACAGGGGAACAGGAGGCTACACCTTC. Translated, it gives CASSQYDRGTGGYTF. The full variable domain, with the rest looked up from reference TRBV5-6 and TRBJ1-2, is DAGVTQSPTHLIKTRGQQVTLRCSPKSGHDTVSWYQQALGQGPQFIFQYYEEEERQRGNFPDRFSGHQFPNYSSELNVNALLLGDSALYLCASSQYDRGTGGYTFGSGTRLTVV.

The J gene is TRBJ2-7, the V gene TRBV11-3, with D possibly TRBD1 on 5 matching bases. Trimming left V 3 bases short and J 7 bases short, with 10 bases between. CDR3 length equals 12 residues. The germline CDR1 and CDR2 sequences are SGHNT and YENEEA. CDR3 sequence (DNA): TGTGCCAGCAGCTTTCAGGGCTCGGAGCAGTACTTC. This translates into CASSFQGSEQYF.

V and J are TRBV7-9 and TRBJ2-1; D not certain. The CDR3 is 14 residues long. V lost 5 bases and J lost 4, with 12 bases in between. Germline V gene data show CDR1 as SEHNR and CDR2 as FQNEAQ (reference sequence). CDR3 sequence reads: CASSPNRLYNEQFF. CDR3 bases: TGTGCCAGCAGCCCTAACAGACTGTACAATGAGCAGTTCTTC.

This clone was detected a few times. The chain couples TRBV9 to TRBJ2-1, with D perhaps TRBD2 (6 bases). The CDR3 has 15 amino acids. The germline V gene encodes CDR1 SGDLS and CDR2 YYNGEE. The V gene lost 3 bases and the J gene lost 6 bases, with 16 bases spanning the gap. The CDR3 DNA sequence: TGTGCCAGCAGCGCAGTAGCGGTTGGGGGCAATGAGCAGTTCTTC. Protein product: CASSAVAVGGNEQFF.

The chain recombines TRBV30 with TRBJ2-1, with D perhaps given as TRBD1 or TRBD2 (7 bases each). V lost 0 bases to trimming and J lost 7 bases, with 37 bases between them. Germline lookup yields CDR1 GTSNPN and CDR2 SVGIG (reference sequence). The CDR3 consists of 22 residues. CDR3 bases: TGTGCCTGGAGTGTACACGAAGGGCGAGGGAGGGGGACAGAATATGGTTGGAATGAGCAGTTCTTC. Its translation: CAWSVHEGRGRGTEYGWNEQFF.

The chain uses TRBV15 and TRBJ2-7, with 12 bases lining up with TRBD2. The CDR3 is 18 amino acids. V shed 2 bases and J 4 bases; nucleotides not matched to a gene: 12. Germline loops: CDR1 LNHNV, CDR2 YYDKDF (reference sequence). The CDR3 nucleotides are TGTGCCACCAGCAGACTCCCCCGGGGGGGGACTAGCGGGTACGAGCAGTACTTC. Encoded protein: CATSRLPRGGTSGYEQYF.

This clone was seen more than once but under ten times. The chain recombines TRBV5-4 with TRBJ1-5, with D perhaps matching TRBD1 (6 bases). This CDR3 has 13 residues. Germline V gene data show CDR1 as SGHNT and CDR2 as YYREEE (reference sequence). Trimming left V 9 bases short and J 2 bases short, with 12 bases between. CDR3 coding DNA: TGTGCCATTTCACAGGGAGGCAATCAGCCCCAGCATTTT. As protein: CAISQGGNQPQHF.

The CDR3 region has the DNA TGCGCCAGCAGTCCTCGGGGCAAAAACATTCAGTACTTC. Translated: CASSPRGKNIQYF. This sequence joins TRBV23-1 and TRBJ2-4; TRBD2 is a possible D gene (5 bases). TRBV23-1 falls under the ORF class, with uncertain function. V was shortened by 4 bases and J by 3 bases, with 7 bases between the two germline ends. This CDR3 is built from 13 residues.

V is TRBV19 and J is TRBJ2-1, with 7 bases lining up with TRBD1. Per germline, CDR1 LNHDA and CDR2 SQIVND (reference sequence). The V segment lost 5 bases and the J segment 6 bases; nucleotides outside the gene matches: 19. The CDR3 consists of 18 residues. In DNA, the CDR3 is TGTGCCAGTAGTTCAGGGGGTGGCCTAGCAGGAGGAAGCAATGAGCAGTTCTTC. This translates into CASSSGGGLAGGSNEQFF.

The chain couples TRBV7-9 to TRBJ2-1; D is undetermined. This CDR3 spans 18 amino acids. V was trimmed by 5 bases and J by 0 bases, leaving 20 bases between them. The germline V gene encodes CDR1 SEHNR and CDR2 FQNEAQ (reference sequence). CDR3 region: CASSRVAGRPSSYNEQFF. The CDR3 region has the DNA TGTGCCAGCAGCCGAGTTGCCGGACGGCCGAGCTCCTACAATGAGCAGTTCTTC.

The chain uses TRBV12-3 or TRBV12-4 and TRBJ1-2; D is perhaps TRBD1 (5 bases). The CDR3 extends over 12 amino acids. Trimming stripped 5 bases from V and 8 bases from J, with 12 bases between. CDR3 amino acids: CASSIGGIGYTF. CDR3 in DNA: TGTGCCAGCAGTATTGGGGGGATCGGCTACACCTTC.

The chain carries TRBV6-9 and TRBJ2-7; 15 positions match TRBD2. This CDR3 is 15 amino acids long. Trimming at V came to 5 bases and at J to 3 bases, leaving 2 bases not matched to a gene. Per germline, CDR1 MNHGY and CDR2 SVAAGI. The CDR3 bases are TGTGCCAGCAGTCAGGGACTAGCGGGAGGCTACGAGCAGTACTTC. Amino acids: CASSQGLAGGYEQYF.

This clone was seen a single time. The V and J genes are TRBV6-1 and TRBJ2-3, with TRBD2 matching 7 bases. In germline, CDR1 is MNHNS, CDR2 SASEGT. The V segment lost 1 base and the J segment 3 bases; nucleotides outside the gene matches: 4. There are 15 residues in the CDR3. The CDR3 coding sequence is TGTGCCAGCAGTGAAGGGACGCGGGGGACAGATACGCAGTATTTT. Its protein is CASSEGTRGTDTQYF.

This clone was detected only a few times. The V call is TRBV5-5, the J call TRBJ2-7; 11 bases map to TRBD1. With 3 bases clipped from V and 4 bases from J, the junction kept 6 bases outside the gene matches. CDR1 SGHKS and CDR2 YYEKEE come from the germline V gene (reference sequence). The CDR3 sequence is 15 residues long. CDR3 amino acids: CASSWRTGGFYEQYF. The CDR3 coding sequence is TGTGCCAGCAGCTGGCGGACAGGGGGCTTTTACGAGCAGTACTTC.